This T cell receptor beta chain was obtained from a study of blood T cell repertoires in COVID-19. Study-wide background: From the United States, Italy and Spain came samples of acute and convalescent COVID-19. T cells, B-cell-depleted T cells, or PBMCs provided the cDNA or gDNA that served as material.

In the original analysis: Estimation of nucleated cell counts was performed using reference gene primer amplification. The table came from immunoSEQ multiplex PCR; TCRdb's copy has only in-frame clones and leaves some out. V and J calls and clone size come straight from that table; D and trimming were deduced from the DNA. The table has over 300,000 clones, approximately 90% seen once; the top ten hold roughly a tenth. Cohort 3 recovery required two negative PCRs, clearance, or symptom resolution. V lost 5 bases, J lost 3 bases, and 3 bases lay in between. CDR3 length: 11 residues. Germline-derived CDR1 and CDR2 are SNHLY and FYNNEI.

The chain recombines TRBV2 with TRBJ2-3; D remains ambiguous. Specimen: PBMCs or T cells enriched from blood (not recorded which). The receptor was isolated from a woman in her thirties or forties who had recovered from COVID-19. Written as DNA, the CDR3 is TGTGCCAGCAGTCGGACAGATACGCAGTATTTT. As protein: CASSRTDTQYF.